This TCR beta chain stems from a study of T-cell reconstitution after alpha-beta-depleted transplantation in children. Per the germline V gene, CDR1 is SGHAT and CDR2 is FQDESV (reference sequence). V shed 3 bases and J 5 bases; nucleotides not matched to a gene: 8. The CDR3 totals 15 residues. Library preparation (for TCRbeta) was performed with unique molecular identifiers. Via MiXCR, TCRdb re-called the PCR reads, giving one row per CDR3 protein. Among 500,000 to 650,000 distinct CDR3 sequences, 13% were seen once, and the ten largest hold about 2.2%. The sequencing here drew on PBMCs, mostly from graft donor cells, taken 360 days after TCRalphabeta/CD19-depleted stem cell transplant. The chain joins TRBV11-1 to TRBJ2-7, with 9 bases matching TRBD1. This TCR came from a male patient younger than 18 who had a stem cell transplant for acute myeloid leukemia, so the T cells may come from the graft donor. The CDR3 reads CASSFEDRGVHEQYF. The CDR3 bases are TGTGCCAGCAGCTTTGAGGACAGGGGTGTCCACGAGCAGTACTTC.